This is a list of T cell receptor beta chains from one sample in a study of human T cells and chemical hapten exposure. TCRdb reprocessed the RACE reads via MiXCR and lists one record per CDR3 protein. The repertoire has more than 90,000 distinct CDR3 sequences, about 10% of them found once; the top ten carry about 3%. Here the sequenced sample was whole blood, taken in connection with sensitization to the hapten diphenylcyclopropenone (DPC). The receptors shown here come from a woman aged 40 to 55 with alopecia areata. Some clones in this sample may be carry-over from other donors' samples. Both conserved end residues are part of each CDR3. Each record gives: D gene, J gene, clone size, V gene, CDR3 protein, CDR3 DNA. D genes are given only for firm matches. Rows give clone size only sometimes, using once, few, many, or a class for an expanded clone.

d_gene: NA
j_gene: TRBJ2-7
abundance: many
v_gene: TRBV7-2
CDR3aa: CASSLAGREQYF
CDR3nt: TGTGCCAGCAGCTTAGCAGGGCGGGAGCAGTACTTC

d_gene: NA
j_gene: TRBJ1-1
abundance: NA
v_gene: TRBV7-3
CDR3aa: CASSKQRNTEAFF
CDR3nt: TGTGCCAGCAGCAAACAGCGGAACACTGAAGCTTTCTTT

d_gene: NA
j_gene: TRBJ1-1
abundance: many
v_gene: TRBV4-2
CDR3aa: CASSQDGQGGRDTEAFF
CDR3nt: TGTGCCAGCAGCCAAGATGGGCAGGGAGGTCGGGACACTGAAGCTTTCTTT

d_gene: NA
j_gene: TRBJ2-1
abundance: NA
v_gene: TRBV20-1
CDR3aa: CSASGANEQFF
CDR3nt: TGCAGTGCTTCAGGTGCCAATGAGCAGTTCTTC

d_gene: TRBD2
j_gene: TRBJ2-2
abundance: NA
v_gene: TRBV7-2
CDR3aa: CASSGIGLAGEELFF
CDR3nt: TGTGCCAGCAGCGGTATTGGACTAGCGGGAGAGGAGCTGTTTTTT

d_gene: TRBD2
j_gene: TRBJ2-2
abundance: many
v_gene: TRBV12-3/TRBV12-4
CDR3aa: CASSLLAGGYTGELFF
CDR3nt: TGTGCCAGCAGTTTATTGGCGGGGGGATACACCGGGGAGCTGTTTTTT

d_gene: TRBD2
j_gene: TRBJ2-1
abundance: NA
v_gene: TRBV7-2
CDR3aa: CASSPTPPGLGSNEQFF
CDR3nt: TGTGCCAGCAGTCCCACCCCGCCGGGACTAGGGAGCAATGAGCAGTTCTTC

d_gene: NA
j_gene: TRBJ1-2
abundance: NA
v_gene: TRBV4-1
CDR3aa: CASSQDFHRVEGYTF
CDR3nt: TGCGCCAGCAGCCAAGACTTTCACAGGGTGGAAGGCTACACCTTC

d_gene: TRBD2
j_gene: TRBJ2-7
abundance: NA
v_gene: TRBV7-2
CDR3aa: CASSLTSAYEQYF
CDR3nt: TGTGCCAGCAGCTTAACTAGCGCCTACGAGCAGTACTTC

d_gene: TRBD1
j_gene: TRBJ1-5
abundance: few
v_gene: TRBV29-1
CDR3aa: CSAGTGDQPQHF
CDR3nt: TGCAGCGCCGGGACAGGGGATCAGCCCCAGCATTTT

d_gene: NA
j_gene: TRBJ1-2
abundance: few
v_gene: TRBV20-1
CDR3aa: CSARDWRGRDYGYTF
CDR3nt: TGCAGTGCTAGAGATTGGCGGGGTCGGGACTATGGCTACACCTTC

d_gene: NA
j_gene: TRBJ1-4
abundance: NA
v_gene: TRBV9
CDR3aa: CASSGVGPNEKLFF
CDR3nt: TGTGCCAGCAGCGGGGTGGGTCCGAATGAAAAACTGTTTTTT

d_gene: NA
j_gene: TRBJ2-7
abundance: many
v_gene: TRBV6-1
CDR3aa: CASSEAPGSYYEQYF
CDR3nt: TGTGCCAGCAGTGAAGCACCCGGCAGTTACTACGAGCAGTACTTC

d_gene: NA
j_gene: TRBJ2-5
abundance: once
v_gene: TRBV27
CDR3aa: CASSLRGSGRTQETQYF
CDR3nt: TGTGCCAGCAGTTTAAGGGGATCAGGGCGAACACAAGAGACCCAGTACTTC

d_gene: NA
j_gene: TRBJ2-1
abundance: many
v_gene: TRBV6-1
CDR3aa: CASSEARLNEQFF
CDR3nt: TGTGCCAGCAGTGAAGCGAGGTTAAATGAGCAGTTCTTC

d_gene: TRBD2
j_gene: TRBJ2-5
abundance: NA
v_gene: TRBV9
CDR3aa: CASSVGLAGVETQYF
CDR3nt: TGTGCCAGCAGCGTAGGTCTAGCGGGAGTGGAGACCCAGTACTTC

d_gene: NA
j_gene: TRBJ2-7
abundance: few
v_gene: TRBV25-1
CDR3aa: CASSDRTEEQYF
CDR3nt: TGTGCCAGCAGTGATCGGACCGAAGAGCAGTACTTC

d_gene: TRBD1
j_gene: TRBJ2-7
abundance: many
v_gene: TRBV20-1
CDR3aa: CSAPETGDSYEQYF
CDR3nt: TGCAGTGCTCCGGAGACAGGGGACTCCTACGAGCAGTACTTC

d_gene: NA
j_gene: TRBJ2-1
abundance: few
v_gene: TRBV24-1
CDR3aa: CATSDSRRRDYFYEQFF
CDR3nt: TGTGCCACCAGTGACTCCCGGCGGAGGGATTATTTTTATGAGCAGTTCTTC

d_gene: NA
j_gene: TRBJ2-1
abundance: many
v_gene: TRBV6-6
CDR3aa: CASSYWGTENEQFF
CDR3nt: TGTGCCAGCAGTTATTGGGGGACCGAGAATGAGCAGTTCTTC

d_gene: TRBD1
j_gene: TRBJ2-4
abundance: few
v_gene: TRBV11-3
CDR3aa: CASSQGQQNQYF
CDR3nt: TGTGCCAGCAGCCAGGGACAGCAAAATCAGTACTTC

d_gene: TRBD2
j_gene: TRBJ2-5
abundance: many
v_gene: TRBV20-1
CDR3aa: CSARPLAGDPLETQYF
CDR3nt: TGCAGTGCTAGGCCCCTAGCGGGAGATCCCCTCGAGACCCAGTACTTC

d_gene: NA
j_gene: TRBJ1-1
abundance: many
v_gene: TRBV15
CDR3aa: CATSRGGSGTEAFF
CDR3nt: TGTGCCACCAGCAGAGGTGGAAGCGGGACTGAAGCTTTCTTT